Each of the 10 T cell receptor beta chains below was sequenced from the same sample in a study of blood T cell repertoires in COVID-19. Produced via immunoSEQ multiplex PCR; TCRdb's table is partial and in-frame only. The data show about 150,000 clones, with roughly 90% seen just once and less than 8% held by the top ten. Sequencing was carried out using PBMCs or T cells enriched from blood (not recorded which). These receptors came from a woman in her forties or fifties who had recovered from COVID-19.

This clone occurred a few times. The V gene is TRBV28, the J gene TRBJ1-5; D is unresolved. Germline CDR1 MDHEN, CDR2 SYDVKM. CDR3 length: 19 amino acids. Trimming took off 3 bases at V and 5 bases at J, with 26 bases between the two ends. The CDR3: CASSFSGVRGGSLHQPQHF. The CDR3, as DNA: TGTGCCAGCAGTTTTTCCGGTGTCCGTGGAGGGAGTCTCCATCAGCCCCAGCATTTT. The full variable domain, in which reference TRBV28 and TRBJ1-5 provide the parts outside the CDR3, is DVKVTQSSRYLVKRTGEKVFLECVQDMDHENMFWYRQDPGLGLRLIYFSYDVKMKEKGDIPEGYSVSREKKERFSLILESASTNQTSMYLCASSFSGVRGGSLHQPQHFGDGTRLSIL.

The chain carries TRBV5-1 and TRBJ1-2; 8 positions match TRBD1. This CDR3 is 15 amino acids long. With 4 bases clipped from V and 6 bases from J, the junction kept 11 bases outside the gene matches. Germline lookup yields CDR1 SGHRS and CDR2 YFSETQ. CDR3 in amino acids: CASSDRTGYSNGYTF. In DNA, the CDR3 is TGCGCCAGCAGCGACCGGACAGGGTACAGCAATGGCTACACCTTC.

This chain's CDR3 is CASSTGGRETQYF. The CDR3 nucleotides are TGTGCCAGCAGTACGGGGGGCAGGGAGACCCAGTACTTC. The chain recombines TRBV6-5 with TRBJ2-5, with a tentative D call TRBD2 (7 bases). Germline V lookup: CDR1 MNHEY, CDR2 SVGAGI. The germline V and J ends were trimmed by 5 bases and 5 bases, with 12 bases remaining between them. The CDR3 length is 13 residues.

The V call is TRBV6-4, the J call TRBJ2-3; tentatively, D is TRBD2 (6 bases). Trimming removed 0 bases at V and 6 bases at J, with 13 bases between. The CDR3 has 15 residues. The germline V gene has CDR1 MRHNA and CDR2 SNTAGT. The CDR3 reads CASSDSGGVGDTQYF. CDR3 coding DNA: TGTGCCAGCAGTGACTCCGGCGGGGTAGGGGATACGCAGTATTTT.

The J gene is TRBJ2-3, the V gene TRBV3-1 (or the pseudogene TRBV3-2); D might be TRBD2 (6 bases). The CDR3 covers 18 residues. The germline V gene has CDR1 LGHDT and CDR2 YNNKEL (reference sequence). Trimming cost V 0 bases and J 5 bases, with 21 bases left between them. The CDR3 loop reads CASSQDSVADYPRDTQYF. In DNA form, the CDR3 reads TGTGCCAGCAGCCAAGATTCGGTAGCGGACTATCCAAGAGATACGCAGTATTTT.

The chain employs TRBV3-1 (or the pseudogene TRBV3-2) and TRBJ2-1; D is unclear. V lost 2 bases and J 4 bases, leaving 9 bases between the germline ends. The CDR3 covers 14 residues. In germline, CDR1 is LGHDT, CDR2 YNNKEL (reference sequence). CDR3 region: CASSQPDTYNEQFF. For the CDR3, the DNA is TGTGCCAGCAGCCAACCTGATACATACAATGAGCAGTTCTTC.

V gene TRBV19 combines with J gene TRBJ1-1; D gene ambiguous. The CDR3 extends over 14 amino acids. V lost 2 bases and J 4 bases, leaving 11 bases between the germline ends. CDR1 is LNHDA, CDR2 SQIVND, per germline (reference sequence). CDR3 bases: TGTGCCAGTAGTATATCGGGTCGCGGCACTGAAGCTTTCTTT. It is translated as CASSISGRGTEAFF.

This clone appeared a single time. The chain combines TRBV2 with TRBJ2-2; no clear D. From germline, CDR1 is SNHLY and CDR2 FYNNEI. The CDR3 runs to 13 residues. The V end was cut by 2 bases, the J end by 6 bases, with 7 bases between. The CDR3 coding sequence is TGTGCCAGCAGTGAAAACCTACCCGGGGAGCTGTTTTTT. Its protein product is CASSENLPGELFF.

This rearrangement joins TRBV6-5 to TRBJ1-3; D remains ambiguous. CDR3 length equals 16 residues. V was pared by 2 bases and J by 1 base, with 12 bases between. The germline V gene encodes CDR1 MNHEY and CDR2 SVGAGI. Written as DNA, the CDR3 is TGTGCCAGCAGTTACGGGCAGAGTATTTCTGGAAACACCATATATTTT. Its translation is CASSYGQSISGNTIYF.

The DNA of the CDR3 is TGCGCCAGCAGTGAGTACTCCTCGAGGACTGAAGCTTTCTTT. The encoded protein is CASSEYSSRTEAFF. The J gene is TRBJ1-1, the V gene TRBV10-2; D is undetermined. The CDR3 runs to 14 residues. In germline, CDR1 is WSHSY, CDR2 SAAADI. Trimming removed 1 base from V and 5 bases from J, with 11 bases in between.